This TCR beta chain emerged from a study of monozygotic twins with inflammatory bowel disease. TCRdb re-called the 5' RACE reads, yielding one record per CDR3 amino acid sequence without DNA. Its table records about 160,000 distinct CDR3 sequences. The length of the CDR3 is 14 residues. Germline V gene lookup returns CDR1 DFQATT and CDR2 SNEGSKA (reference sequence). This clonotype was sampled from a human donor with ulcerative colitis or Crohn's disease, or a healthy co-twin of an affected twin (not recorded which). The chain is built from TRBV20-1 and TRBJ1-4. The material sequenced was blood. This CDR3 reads CSTFPGATNEKLFF.